This passage covers 3 T cell receptor beta chains from one sample sequenced in a study of blood T cell repertoires in COVID-19. The repertoire was sequenced with immunoSEQ multiplex PCR; TCRdb's copy has only in-frame clones and lacks some. The sample includes roughly 300,000 clones, around 90% of them seen just once. The sequencing input was PBMCs or T cells enriched from blood (not recorded which). These receptors were taken from a woman in her 30s who had recovered from COVID-19.

About this clone: Other nucleotide sequences from this sample produce the same CDR3. V gene TRBV27 combines with J gene TRBJ2-1; D remains unclear. There are 13 residues in the CDR3. Trimming removed 2 bases from V and 4 bases from J, with 6 bases in between. Germline V gene data show CDR1 as MNHEY and CDR2 as SMNVEV (reference sequence). DNA for the CDR3: TGTGCCAGCAGTTTAGGCGGTTACAATGAGCAGTTCTTC. The encoded protein is CASSLGGYNEQFF.

The chain joins TRBV4-2 to TRBJ2-7, with TRBD2 matching over 15 bases. V lost 1 base and J lost 2; bases outside the gene matches: 9. The germline V gene encodes CDR1 LGHNA and CDR2 YNFKEQ. This CDR3 region has 19 residues. CDR3 loop: CASSQAQGLAGGLPYEQYF. The CDR3 DNA sequence: TGTGCCAGCAGCCAAGCTCAGGGACTAGCGGGAGGATTACCCTACGAGCAGTACTTC.

This sequence joins TRBV7-6 and TRBJ2-3, with 10 bases matching TRBD2. This CDR3 is built from 15 residues. J gave up 4 bases and V 6 bases, and 7 bases lay outside the gene matches. Per germline, CDR1 SGHVS and CDR2 FNYEAQ. The CDR3: CASSPGAGGADTQYF. Written as DNA, the CDR3 is TGTGCCAGCAGTCCCGGAGCGGGAGGGGCAGATACGCAGTATTTT.